These T cell receptor beta chains were read from a single sample in a study of blood T cell repertoires in COVID-19. Sequencing was performed with immunoSEQ multiplex PCR; in TCRdb, only in-frame clones are kept and a portion is missing. The sample lists hundreds of thousands of clones, about nine tenths occurring once. The specimen sequenced was PBMCs or T cells enriched from blood (not recorded which). The receptor set was obtained from a woman aged 25 to 39 who had recovered from COVID-19. Both conserved end residues are part of each CDR3. A D gene is named only where the DNA matches it firmly. A clone size is listed for some rows: how often the clone was seen (once, few, many), or a class if it is expanded.

cdr3_nt cdr3_aa d_call v_call clone_size j_call
TGTGCCAGCAGTCCAAGCGTCTATGGCTACACCTTC CASSPSVYGYTF . TRBV2 once TRBJ1-2
TGTGCCAGCAGCCTAATTGGGACAAGCTACAATGAGCAGTTCTTC CASSLIGTSYNEQFF . TRBV11-3 . TRBJ2-1
TGTGCCAGCAGACACCCGACTAGCGGCACAGATACGCAGTATTTT CASRHPTSGTDTQYF TRBD2 TRBV2 . TRBJ2-3
TGTGCCAGCAGCCATCCCCGGACTAGCGGGACCTACGAGCAGTACTTC CASSHPRTSGTYEQYF TRBD2 TRBV3-1/TRBV3-2 . TRBJ2-7
TGTGCCAGCAGTCGACAGGGGAGGAAAAACACCATATATTTT CASSRQGRKNTIYF TRBD1 TRBV6-5 . TRBJ1-3
TGTGCCAGCAGCCAACCCCCGCGGGGATTCACAGATACGCAGTATTTT CASSQPPRGFTDTQYF . TRBV7-9 . TRBJ2-3
TGTGCCAGCAGCCAAATCACTATTACTAATGAGCAGTTCTTC CASSQITITNEQFF . TRBV14 . TRBJ2-1
TGTGCCAGCAGCTTAGCCAGGGTGGAAGAAAAACTGTTTTTT CASSLARVEEKLFF . TRBV7-2 . TRBJ1-4
TGCAGTGCTAGTACCTCCGGGACTAGCGGGAGTCGTGAGCAGTTCTTC CSASTSGTSGSREQFF TRBD2 TRBV20-1 . TRBJ2-1
TGTGCCACCAGTGATTTGCAGAGAACCCGGGAACCGGGACTAGCGGGATTAAACACCGGGGAGCTGTTTTTT CATSDLQRTREPGLAGLNTGELFF TRBD2 TRBV24-1 . TRBJ2-2
TGTGCCAGCAGCTTTAGCGTGGGACAGGGTGAAAATGAGCAGTTCTTC CASSFSVGQGENEQFF TRBD1 TRBV7-6 . TRBJ2-1
TGCGCCAGCAGCGCGCAGCGGAACACCGGGGAGCTGTTTTTT CASSAQRNTGELFF . TRBV5-1 . TRBJ2-2
TGTGCCAGCGCGGGGGAGTTCGCGAACACCGGGGAGCTGTTTTTT CASAGEFANTGELFF TRBD2 TRBV28 . TRBJ2-2
TGTGCCAGCAGACCAACAGGGGGCGGACTCTATGGCTACACCTTC CASRPTGGGLYGYTF TRBD1 TRBV6-6 . TRBJ1-2
TGTGCCAGCAGTGAACGGGAGTCGACAGATACGCAGTATTTT CASSERESTDTQYF . TRBV6-4 . TRBJ2-3
TGTGCCGGACAGGGAAACAATCAGCCCCAGCATTTT CAGQGNNQPQHF TRBD1 TRBV28 . TRBJ1-5
TGTGCCAGCAGTTTATCTAGCGGGAGTTTTCTCGTGGAGACCCAGTACTTC CASSLSSGSFLVETQYF TRBD2 TRBV11-2 . TRBJ2-5